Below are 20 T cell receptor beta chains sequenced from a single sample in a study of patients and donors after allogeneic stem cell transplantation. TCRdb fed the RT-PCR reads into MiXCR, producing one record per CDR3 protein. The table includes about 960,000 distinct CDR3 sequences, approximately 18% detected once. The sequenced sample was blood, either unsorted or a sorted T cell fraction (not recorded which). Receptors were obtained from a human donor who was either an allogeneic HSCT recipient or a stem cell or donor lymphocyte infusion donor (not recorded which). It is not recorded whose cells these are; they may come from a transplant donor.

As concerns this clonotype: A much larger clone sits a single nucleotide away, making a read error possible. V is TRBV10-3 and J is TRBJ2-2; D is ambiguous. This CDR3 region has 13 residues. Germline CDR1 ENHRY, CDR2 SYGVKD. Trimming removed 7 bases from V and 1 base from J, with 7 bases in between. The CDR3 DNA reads TGTGCCATCAAAGTCGTGAACACCGGGGAGCTGTTTTTT. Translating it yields CAIKVVNTGELFF.

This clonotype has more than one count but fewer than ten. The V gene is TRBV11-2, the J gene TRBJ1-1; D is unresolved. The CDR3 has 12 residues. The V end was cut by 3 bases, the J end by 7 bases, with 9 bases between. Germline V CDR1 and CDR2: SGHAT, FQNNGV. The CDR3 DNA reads TGTGCCAGCAGCTTTCCTAAGGGTGAAGCTTTCTTT. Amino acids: CASSFPKGEAFF.

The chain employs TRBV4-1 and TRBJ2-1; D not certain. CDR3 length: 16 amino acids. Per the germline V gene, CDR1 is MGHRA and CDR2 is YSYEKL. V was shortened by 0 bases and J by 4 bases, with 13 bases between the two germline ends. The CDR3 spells CASSQDVATKYNEQFF. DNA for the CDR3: TGCGCCAGCAGCCAAGATGTGGCTACAAAATACAATGAGCAGTTCTTC.

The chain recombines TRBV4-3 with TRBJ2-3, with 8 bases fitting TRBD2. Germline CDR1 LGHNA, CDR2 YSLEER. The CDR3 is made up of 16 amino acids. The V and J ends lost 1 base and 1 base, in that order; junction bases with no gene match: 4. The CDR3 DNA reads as TGCGCCAGCAGCCAAGGAGGGGGACTAGGCACAGATACGCAGTATTTT. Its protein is CASSQGGGLGTDTQYF.

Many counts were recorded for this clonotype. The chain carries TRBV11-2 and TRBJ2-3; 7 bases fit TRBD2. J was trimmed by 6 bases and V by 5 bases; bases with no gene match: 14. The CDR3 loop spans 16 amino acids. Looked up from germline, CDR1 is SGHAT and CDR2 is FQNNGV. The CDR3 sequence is CASSTHGREIRDTQYF. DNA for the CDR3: TGTGCCAGCAGCACTCACGGGCGGGAGATTAGGGATACGCAGTATTTT. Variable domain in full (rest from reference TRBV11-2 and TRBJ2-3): EAGVAQSPRYKIIEKRQSVAFWCNPISGHATLYWYQQILGQGPKLLIQFQNNGVVDDSQLPKDRFSAERLKGVDSTLKIQPAKLEDSAVYLCASSTHGREIRDTQYFGPGTRLTVL.

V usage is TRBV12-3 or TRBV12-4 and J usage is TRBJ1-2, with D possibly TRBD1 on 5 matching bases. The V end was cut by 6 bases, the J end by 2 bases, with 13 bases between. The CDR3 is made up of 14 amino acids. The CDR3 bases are TGTGCCAGCAGGCCGGGGACCATAAACTATGGCTACACCTTC. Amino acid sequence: CASRPGTINYGYTF.

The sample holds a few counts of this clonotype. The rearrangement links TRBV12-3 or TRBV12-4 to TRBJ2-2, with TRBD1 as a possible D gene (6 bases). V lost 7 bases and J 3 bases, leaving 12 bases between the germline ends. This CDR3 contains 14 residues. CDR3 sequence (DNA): TGTGCCAGCAACACACAGGGTGACACCGGGGAGCTGTTTTTT. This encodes CASNTQGDTGELFF.

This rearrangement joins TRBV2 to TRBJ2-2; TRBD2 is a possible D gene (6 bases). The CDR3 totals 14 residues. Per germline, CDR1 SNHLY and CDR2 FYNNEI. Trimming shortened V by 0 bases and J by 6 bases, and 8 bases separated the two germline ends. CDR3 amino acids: CASSEARDAGELFF. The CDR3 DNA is TGTGCCAGCAGTGAAGCGCGGGACGCCGGGGAGCTGTTTTTT.

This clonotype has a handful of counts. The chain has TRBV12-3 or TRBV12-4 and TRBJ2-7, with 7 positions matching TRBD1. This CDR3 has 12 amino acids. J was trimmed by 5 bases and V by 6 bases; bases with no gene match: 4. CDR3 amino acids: CASSFTGDEQYF. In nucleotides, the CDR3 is TGTGCCAGCAGCTTCACAGGGGACGAGCAGTACTTC.

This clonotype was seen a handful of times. The CDR3 sequence: CASSASGTLGATNEKLFF. DNA for the CDR3: TGTGCCAGCAGTGCTTCCGGGACTCTTGGGGCAACTAATGAAAAACTGTTTTTT. J is TRBJ1-4 and V is TRBV6-7, with D possibly matching TRBD1 (5 bases). Being an ORF, TRBV6-7 has a function that is uncertain. V lost 5 bases, J lost 0 bases, and 19 bases lay in between. CDR3 length equals 18 residues.

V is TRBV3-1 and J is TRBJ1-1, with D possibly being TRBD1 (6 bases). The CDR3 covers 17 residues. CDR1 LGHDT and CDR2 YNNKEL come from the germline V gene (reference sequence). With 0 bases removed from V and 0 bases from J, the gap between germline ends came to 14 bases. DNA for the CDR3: TGTGCCAGCAGCCAAGATCCCCGCAGGGGCATGAACACTGAAGCTTTCTTT. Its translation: CASSQDPRRGMNTEAFF.

The CDR3 region is CAWTPRGTMNTEAFF. The CDR3, as DNA: TGTGCCTGGACCCCTCGGGGCACCATGAACACTGAAGCTTTCTTT. The V and J genes are TRBV30 and TRBJ1-1, with TRBD1 as a possible D gene (5 bases). The CDR3 has 15 residues. The germline gives CDR1 GTSNPN, CDR2 SVGIG (reference sequence). V was cut by 4 bases and J by 0 bases, with 15 bases left in between.

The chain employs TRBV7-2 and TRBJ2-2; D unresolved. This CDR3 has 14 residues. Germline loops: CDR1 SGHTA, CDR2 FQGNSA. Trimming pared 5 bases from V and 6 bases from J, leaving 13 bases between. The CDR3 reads CASSPRAFPGELFF. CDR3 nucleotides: TGTGCCAGCAGCCCCCGGGCCTTTCCCGGGGAGCTGTTTTTT.

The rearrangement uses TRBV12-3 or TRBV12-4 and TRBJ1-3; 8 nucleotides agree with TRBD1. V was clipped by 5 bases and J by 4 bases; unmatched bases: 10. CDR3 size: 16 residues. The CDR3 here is CASSPTYRDRGNTIYF. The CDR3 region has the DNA TGTGCCAGCAGTCCCACATACCGGGACAGGGGAAACACCATATATTTT.

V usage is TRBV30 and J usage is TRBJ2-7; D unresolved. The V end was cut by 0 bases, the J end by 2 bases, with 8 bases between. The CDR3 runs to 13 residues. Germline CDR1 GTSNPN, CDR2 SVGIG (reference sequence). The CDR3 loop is CAWSVGGTYEQYF. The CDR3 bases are TGTGCCTGGAGTGTAGGTGGGACCTACGAGCAGTACTTC.

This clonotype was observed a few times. CDR3 coding DNA: TGCAGCGCAAGGACAGGGGGCAAGGCCTACGAGCAGTACTTC. Translation gives CSARTGGKAYEQYF. The gene calls are TRBV20-1 and TRBJ2-7; TRBD1 aligns across 11 bases. The germline V gene encodes CDR1 DFQATT and CDR2 SNEGSKA (reference sequence). The CDR3 consists of 14 residues.

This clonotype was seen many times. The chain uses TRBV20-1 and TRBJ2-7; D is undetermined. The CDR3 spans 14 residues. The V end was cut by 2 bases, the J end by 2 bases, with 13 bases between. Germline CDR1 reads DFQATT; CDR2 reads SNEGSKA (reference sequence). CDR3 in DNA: TGCAGTGCTAGAATGTACAGCTTCCCCTACGAGCAGTACTTC. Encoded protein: CSARMYSFPYEQYF.

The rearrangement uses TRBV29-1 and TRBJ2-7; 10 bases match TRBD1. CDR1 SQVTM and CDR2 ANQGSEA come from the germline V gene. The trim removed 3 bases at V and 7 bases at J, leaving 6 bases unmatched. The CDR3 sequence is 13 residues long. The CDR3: CSVDRQGAGEQYF. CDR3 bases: TGCAGCGTTGACCGACAGGGGGCGGGGGAGCAGTACTTC.

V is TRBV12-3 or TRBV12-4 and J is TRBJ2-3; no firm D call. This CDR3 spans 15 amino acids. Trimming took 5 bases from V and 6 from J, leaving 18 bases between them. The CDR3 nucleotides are TGTGCCAGCAGTCTCGGCAGGAGAGGTGTGGATACGCAGTATTTT. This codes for CASSLGRRGVDTQYF.

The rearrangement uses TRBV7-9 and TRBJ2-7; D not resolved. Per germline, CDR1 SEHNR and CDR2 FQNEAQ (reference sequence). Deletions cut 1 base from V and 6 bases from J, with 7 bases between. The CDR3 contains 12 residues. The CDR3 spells CASSLGYAEQYF. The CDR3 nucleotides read TGTGCCAGCAGCTTAGGGTACGCCGAGCAGTACTTC.